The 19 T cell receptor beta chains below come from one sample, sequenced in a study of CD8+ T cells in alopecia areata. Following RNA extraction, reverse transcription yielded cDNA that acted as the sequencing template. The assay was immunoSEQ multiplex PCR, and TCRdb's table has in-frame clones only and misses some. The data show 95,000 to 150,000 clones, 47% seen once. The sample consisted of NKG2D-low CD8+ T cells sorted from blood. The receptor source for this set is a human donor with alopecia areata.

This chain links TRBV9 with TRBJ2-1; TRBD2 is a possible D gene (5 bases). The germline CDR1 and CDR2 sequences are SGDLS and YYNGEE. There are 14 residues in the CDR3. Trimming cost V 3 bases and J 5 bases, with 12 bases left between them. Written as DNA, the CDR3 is TGTGCCAGCAGCGGACCGGGATCACACAATGAGCAGTTCTTC. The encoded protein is CASSGPGSHNEQFF.

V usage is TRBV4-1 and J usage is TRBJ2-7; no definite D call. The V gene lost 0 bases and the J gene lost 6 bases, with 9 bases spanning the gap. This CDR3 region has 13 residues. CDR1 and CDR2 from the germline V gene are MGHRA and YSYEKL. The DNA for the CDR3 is TGCGCCAGCAGCCAAGATTCGGTGGGCGAGCAGTACTTC. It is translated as CASSQDSVGEQYF.

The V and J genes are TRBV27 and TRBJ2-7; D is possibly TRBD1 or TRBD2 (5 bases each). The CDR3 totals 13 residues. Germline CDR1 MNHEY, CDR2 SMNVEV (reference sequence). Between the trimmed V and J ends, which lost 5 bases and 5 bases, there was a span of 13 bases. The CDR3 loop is CASSDSGDHEQYF. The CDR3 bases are TGTGCCAGCAGTGATTCCGGGGACCACGAGCAGTACTTC.

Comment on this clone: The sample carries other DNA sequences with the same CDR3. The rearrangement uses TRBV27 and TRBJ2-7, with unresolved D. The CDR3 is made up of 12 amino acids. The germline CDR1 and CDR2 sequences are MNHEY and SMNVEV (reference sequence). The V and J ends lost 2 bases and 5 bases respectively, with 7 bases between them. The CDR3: CASSLAGDEQYF. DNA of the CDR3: TGTGCCAGCAGTTTAGCCGGCGACGAGCAGTACTTC.

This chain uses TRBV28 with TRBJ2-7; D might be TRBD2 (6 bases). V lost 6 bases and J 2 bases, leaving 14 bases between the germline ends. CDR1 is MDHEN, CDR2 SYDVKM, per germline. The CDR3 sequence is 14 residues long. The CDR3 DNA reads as TGTGCCAGCAGCCGGGGGACTGCCACCTACGAGCAGTACTTC. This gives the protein CASSRGTATYEQYF. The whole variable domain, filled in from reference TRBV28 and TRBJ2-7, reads DVKVTQSSRYLVKRTGEKVFLECVQDMDHENMFWYRQDPGLGLRLIYFSYDVKMKEKGDIPEGYSVSREKKERFSLILESASTNQTSMYLCASSRGTATYEQYFGPGTRLTVT.

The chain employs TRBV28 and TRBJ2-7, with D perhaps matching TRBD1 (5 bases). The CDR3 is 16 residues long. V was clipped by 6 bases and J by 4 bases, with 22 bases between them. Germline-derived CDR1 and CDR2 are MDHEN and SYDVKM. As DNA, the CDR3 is TGTGCCAGCAGACCTGAACCGCTCCAGGGCTGGTACGAGCAGTACTTC. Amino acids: CASRPEPLQGWYEQYF.

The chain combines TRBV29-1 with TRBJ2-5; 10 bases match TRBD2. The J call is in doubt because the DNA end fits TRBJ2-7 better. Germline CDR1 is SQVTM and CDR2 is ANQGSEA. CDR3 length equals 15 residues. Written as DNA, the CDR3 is TGCAGCGTTGAAGCCCCTAGCGGGAGTAGCTACGAGCAGTACTTC. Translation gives CSVEAPSGSSYEQYF.

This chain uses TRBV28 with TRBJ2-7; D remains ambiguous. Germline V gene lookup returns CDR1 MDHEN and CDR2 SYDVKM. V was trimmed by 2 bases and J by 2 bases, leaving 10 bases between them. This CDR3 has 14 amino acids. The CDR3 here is CASSLRQDPYEQYF. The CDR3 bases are TGTGCCAGCAGTTTACGGCAGGACCCCTACGAGCAGTACTTC. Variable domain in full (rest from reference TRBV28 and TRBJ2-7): DVKVTQSSRYLVKRTGEKVFLECVQDMDHENMFWYRQDPGLGLRLIYFSYDVKMKEKGDIPEGYSVSREKKERFSLILESASTNQTSMYLCASSLRQDPYEQYFGPGTRLTVT.

The CDR3 sequence is CASSKPGKPQHF. In nucleotides, the CDR3 is TGTGCCAGCAGCAAACCAGGCAAGCCCCAGCATTTT. The chain carries TRBV7-9 and TRBJ1-5; no clear D. The ends were cut back, 5 bases at V and 8 bases at J, with 10 bases in the middle. Germline values: CDR1 SEHNR, CDR2 FQNEAQ (reference sequence). CDR3 size: 12 residues.

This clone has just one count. The CDR3 here is CASSSSNYDSRYGYTF. For the CDR3, the DNA is TGTGCCAGCAGCTCATCCAATTATGACAGTCGTTATGGCTACACCTTC. This rearrangement joins TRBV7-9 to TRBJ1-2, with D possibly TRBD1 on 5 matching bases. The CDR3 covers 16 residues. The germline V and J ends were trimmed by 4 bases and 5 bases, with 20 bases remaining between them. Germline V gene data show CDR1 as SEHNR and CDR2 as FQNEAQ (reference sequence).

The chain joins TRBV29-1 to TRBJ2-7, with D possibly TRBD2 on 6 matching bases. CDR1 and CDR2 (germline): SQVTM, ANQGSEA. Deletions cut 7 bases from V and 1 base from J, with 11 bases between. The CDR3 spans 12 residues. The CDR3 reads CSAAGGSYEQYF. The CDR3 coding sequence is TGCAGCGCCGCCGGGGGTTCCTACGAGCAGTACTTC.

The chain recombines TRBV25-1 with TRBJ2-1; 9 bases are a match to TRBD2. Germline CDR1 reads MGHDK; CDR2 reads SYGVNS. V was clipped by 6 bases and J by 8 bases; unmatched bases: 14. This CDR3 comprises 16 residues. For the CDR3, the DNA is TGTGCCAGCAGCGCCGCTGGGCGGGAGGGTTCTCATGAGCAGTTCTTC. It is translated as CASSAAGREGSHEQFF.

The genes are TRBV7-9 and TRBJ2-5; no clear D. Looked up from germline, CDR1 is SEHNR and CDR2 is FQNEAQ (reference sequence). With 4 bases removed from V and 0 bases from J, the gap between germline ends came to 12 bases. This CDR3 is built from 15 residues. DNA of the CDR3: TGTGCCAGCAGCTCGCCTGACTCGTACCAAGAGACCCAGTACTTC. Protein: CASSSPDSYQETQYF.

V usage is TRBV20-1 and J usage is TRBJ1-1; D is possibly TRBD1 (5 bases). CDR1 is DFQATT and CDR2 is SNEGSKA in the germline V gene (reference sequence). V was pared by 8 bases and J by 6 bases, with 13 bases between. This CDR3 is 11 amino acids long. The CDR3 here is CSLPVGAEAFF. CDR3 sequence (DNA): TGCAGTCTCCCGGTGGGGGCTGAAGCTTTCTTT.

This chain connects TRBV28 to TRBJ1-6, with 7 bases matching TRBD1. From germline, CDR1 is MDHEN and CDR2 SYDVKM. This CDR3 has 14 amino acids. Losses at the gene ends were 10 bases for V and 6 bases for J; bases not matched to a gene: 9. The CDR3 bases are TGTGCCACTACTGAACAGGGGCTTAATTCACCCCTCCACTTT. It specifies CATTEQGLNSPLHF.

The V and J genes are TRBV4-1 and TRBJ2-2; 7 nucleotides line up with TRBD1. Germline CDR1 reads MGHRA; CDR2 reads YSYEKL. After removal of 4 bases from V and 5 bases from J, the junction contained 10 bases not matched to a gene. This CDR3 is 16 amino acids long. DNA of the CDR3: TGCGCCAGCAGCCCACGGACAGGTGTTTTTACCGGGGAGCTGTTTTTT. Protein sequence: CASSPRTGVFTGELFF.

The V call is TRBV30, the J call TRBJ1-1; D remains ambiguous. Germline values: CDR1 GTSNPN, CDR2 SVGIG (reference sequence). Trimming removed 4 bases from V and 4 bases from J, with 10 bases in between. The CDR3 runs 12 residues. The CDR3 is CAWNEALTEAFF. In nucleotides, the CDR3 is TGTGCCTGGAATGAGGCTCTCACTGAAGCTTTCTTT. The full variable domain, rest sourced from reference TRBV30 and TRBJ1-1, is SQTIHQWPATLVQPVGSPLSLECTVEGTSNPNLYWYRQAAGRGLQLLFYSVGIGQISSEVPQNLSASRPQDRQFILSSKKLLLSDSGFYLCAWNEALTEAFFGQGTRLTVV.

The CDR3 bases are TGCAGCGTTGAGGGGGCAGGGCCGACCTACGAGCAGTACTTC. It is translated as CSVEGAGPTYEQYF. The chain combines TRBV29-1 with TRBJ2-7, with D possibly being TRBD1 (6 bases). V lost 3 bases and J 2 bases, leaving 14 bases between the germline ends. The CDR3 consists of 14 residues. The germline CDR1 and CDR2 sequences are SQVTM and ANQGSEA.

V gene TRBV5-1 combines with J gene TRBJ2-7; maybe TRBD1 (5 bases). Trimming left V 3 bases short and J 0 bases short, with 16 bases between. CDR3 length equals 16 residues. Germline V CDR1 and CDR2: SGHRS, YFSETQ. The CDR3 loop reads CASSYEYPRDSYEQYF. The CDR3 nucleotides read TGCGCCAGCAGCTACGAATACCCCAGGGACTCCTACGAGCAGTACTTC.